These T cell receptor beta chains were read from a single sample in a study of radiotherapy plus CTLA-4 blockade in lung cancer. This table comes from immunoSEQ multiplex PCR, and its TCRdb copy is limited to in-frame clones, with some not included. The repertoire holds roughly 66,000 clones, with approximately 82% as singletons. Source: peripheral blood, taken from a patient treated with radiotherapy plus ipilimumab. These receptors came from a human donor with non-small cell lung cancer who had a partial response to radiotherapy plus ipilimumab. The CDR3 runs from the conserved cysteine through the conserved F or W. Fields, in order: V gene, J gene, clone size, D gene, CDR3 DNA, CDR3 protein. A D gene is named only where the DNA matches it firmly. Clone size, where shown, is once, few, many, or a class for clones that have expanded.

TRBV28	TRBJ1-2	-	-	TGTGCCAGCAGTGAGGCCAACTATGGCTACACCTTC	CASSEANYGYTF
TRBV6-5	TRBJ1-4	-	-	TGTGCCAGCAGTACCAGGGGAGGGGGTGAAAAACTGTTTTTT	CASSTRGGGEKLFF
TRBV28	TRBJ2-2	-	TRBD2	TGTGCCAGCAGTTTAGCGGGACTAGCGGGAGTGCCCGGGGAGCTGTTTTTT	CASSLAGLAGVPGELFF
TRBV27	TRBJ2-7	few	-	TGTGCCAGCAGTTTAGGAGGGACGATTTCCTACGAGCAGTACTTC	CASSLGGTISYEQYF
TRBV30	TRBJ1-1	-	TRBD1	TGTGCCGGCTTATCCTGGGGGGACAGGGACTTCACTGAAGCTTTCTTT	CAGLSWGDRDFTEAFF
TRBV2	TRBJ1-4	-	-	TGTGCCAGCTGTGCGGTTGGGCTCGAAAAACTGTTTTTT	CASCAVGLEKLFF
TRBV6-6	TRBJ2-1	once	TRBD2	TGTGCCAGCAGGGCTAGCGGCTACAATGAGCAGTTCTTC	CASRASGYNEQFF
TRBV15	TRBJ1-4	-	TRBD1	TGTGCCACCAGCAGAGATGGGGCACAGGGGGCCGAAAAACTGTTTTTT	CATSRDGAQGAEKLFF
TRBV7-6	TRBJ2-2	once	TRBD2	TGTGCCAGCAGCCCCAAGCTAGCGGGAGACGCGAACACCGGGGAGCTGTTTTTT	CASSPKLAGDANTGELFF
TRBV5-4	TRBJ1-2	few	TRBD1	TGTGCCAGCAGCTTGGTTAGGACAGGGGTTTCTGGCTACACCTTC	CASSLVRTGVSGYTF
TRBV27	TRBJ2-2	-	-	TGTGCCAGCAGTCCGAATCCCCAGGGGCACGGGGAGCTGTTTTTT	CASSPNPQGHGELFF
TRBV27	TRBJ2-5	-	TRBD2	TGTGCCAGCAGCGGGATAAGCGGGAGGGCCGGAGAGACCCAGTACTTC	CASSGISGRAGETQYF
TRBV20-1	TRBJ1-2	-	-	TGCAGTGCCCAGTCTGTTGGCTACACCTTC	CSAQSVGYTF
TRBV18	TRBJ1-1	-	-	TGTGCCAGCTCACTGCAGGGAAAGGCTGAAGCTTTCTTT	CASSLQGKAEAFF
TRBV15	TRBJ1-2	-	-	TGCGCCACCAGCAGAGATCTGACAGCTGTCACCTTC	CATSRDLTAVTF
TRBV18	TRBJ2-6	once	TRBD1	TGTGCCAGCTCACCGGGGACAGGGGGCTCTGGGGCCAACGTCCTGACTTTC	CASSPGTGGSGANVLTF
TRBV5-4	TRBJ2-1	-	-	TGTGCCAGCAGCCCCCCGGAGAGATGGAATGAGCAGTTCTTC	CASSPPERWNEQFF
TRBV28	TRBJ1-4	-	-	TGTGCCAGCAGTTTAGTGGAGGGGAAAGGGAAACTGTTTTTT	CASSLVEGKGKLFF